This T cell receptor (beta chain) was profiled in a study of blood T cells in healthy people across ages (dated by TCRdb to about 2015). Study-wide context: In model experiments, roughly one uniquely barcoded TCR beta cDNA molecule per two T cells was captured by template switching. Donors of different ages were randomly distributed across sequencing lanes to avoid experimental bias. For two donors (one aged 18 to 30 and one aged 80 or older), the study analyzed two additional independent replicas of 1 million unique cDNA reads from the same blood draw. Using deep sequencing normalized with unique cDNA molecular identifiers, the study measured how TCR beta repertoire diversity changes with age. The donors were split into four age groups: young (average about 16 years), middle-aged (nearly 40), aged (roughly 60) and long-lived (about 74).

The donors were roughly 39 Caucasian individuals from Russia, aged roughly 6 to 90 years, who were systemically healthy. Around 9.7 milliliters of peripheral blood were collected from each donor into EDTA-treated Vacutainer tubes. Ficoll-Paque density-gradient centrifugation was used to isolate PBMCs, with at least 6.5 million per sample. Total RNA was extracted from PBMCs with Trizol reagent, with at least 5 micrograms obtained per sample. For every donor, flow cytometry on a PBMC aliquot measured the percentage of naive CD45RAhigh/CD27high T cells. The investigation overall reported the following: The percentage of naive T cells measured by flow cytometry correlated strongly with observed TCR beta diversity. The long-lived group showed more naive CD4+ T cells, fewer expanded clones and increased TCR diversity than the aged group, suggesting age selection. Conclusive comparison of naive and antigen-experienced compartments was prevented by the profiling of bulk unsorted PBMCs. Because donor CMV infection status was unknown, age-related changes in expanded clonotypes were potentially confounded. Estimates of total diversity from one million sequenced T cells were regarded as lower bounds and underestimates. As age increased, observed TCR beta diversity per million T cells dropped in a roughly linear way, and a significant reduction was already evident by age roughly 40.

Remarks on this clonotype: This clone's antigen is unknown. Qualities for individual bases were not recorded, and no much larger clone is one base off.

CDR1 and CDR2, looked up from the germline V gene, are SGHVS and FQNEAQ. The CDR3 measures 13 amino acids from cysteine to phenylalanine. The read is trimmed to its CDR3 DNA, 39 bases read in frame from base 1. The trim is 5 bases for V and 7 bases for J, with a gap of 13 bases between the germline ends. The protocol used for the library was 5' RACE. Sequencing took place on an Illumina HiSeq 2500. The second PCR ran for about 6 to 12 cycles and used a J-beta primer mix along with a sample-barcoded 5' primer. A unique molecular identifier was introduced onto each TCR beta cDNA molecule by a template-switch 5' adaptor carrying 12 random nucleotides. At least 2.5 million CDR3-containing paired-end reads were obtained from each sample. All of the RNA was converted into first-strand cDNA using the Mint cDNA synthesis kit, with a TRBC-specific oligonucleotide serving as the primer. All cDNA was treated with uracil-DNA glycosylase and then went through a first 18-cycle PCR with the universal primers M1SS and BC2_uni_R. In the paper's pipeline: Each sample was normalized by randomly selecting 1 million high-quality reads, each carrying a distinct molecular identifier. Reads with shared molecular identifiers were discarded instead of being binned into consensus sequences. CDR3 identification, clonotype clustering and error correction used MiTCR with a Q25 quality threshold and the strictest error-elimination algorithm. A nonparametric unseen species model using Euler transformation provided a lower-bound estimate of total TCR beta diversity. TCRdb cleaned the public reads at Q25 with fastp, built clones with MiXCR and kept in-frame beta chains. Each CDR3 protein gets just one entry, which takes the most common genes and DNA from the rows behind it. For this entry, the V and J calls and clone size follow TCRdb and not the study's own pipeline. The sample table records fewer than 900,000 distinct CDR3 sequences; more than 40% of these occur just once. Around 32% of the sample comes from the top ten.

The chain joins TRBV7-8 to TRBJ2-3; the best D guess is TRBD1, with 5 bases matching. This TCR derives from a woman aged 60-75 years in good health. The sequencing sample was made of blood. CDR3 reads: CASSVETANTQYF. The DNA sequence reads TGTGCCAGCAGCGTAGAGACAGCTAATACGCAGTATTTT.